These 11 T cell receptor beta chains were sequenced from one sample in a study of metastatic and nonmetastatic thyroid tumors. MiXCR was used by TCRdb to re-call the PCR reads. The table lists over 45,000 clones, around 25% of them singletons, with roughly 3% in the top ten. Not a single patient had been given any form of treatment at any point before undergoing thyroid surgery. Material for sequencing was blood. These receptors came from a male donor with papillary thyroid cancer or a benign thyroid nodule (not recorded which). Some clones in this sample may be carry-over from other donors' samples.

The chain combines TRBV5-1 with TRBJ1-2; D may be TRBD1 (5 bases). Looked up from germline, CDR1 is SGHRS and CDR2 is YFSETQ. The CDR3 has 14 amino acids. The V and J ends lost 4 bases and 4 bases respectively, with 14 bases between them. This chain's CDR3 is CASSRGAGPYGYTF. In DNA form, the CDR3 reads TGCGCCAGCAGCCGTGGGGCAGGTCCCTATGGCTACACCTTC.

This clone is termed medium-sized. The CDR3: CASSRGGNEKLFF. In nucleotides, the CDR3 is TGTGCCAGTAGTCGGGGCGGGAATGAAAAACTGTTTTTT. The gene calls are TRBV19 and TRBJ1-4, with D possibly TRBD1 on 5 matching bases. V dropped 5 bases and J dropped 5 bases, with 9 bases sitting between them. Per the germline V gene, CDR1 is LNHDA and CDR2 is SQIVND (reference sequence). CDR3 size: 13 residues.

V is TRBV30 and J is TRBJ1-2; D is possibly TRBD1 (5 bases). V lost 4 bases and J 1 base, leaving 13 bases between the germline ends. CDR3 length: 14 residues. The V gene's germline CDR1 is GTSNPN and CDR2 SVGIG (reference sequence). The CDR3 spells CAWTYGTHNYGYTF. The CDR3 nucleotides read TGTGCCTGGACCTACGGGACGCATAACTATGGCTACACCTTC.

This clone was counted many times. This chain joins TRBV2 and TRBJ2-2; no clear D gene. V was clipped by 7 bases and J by 7 bases, with 16 bases between them. The CDR3 is made up of 14 amino acids. Germline loops: CDR1 SNHLY, CDR2 FYNNEI. The CDR3 nucleotides are TGTGCCAGCACCCCATGGGGAAGGGACGGGGAGCTGTTTTTT. Translating gives CASTPWGRDGELFF.

Many counts were recorded for this clone. CDR3 nucleotide sequence: TGCAGTGCTAGAGTCGGGCAGGCCGAGAATGAAAAACTGTTTTTT. Amino acids: CSARVGQAENEKLFF. The V call is TRBV20-1, the J call TRBJ1-4; D unresolved. Germline V gene lookup returns CDR1 DFQATT and CDR2 SNEGSKA (reference sequence). V lost 1 base and J 5 bases, leaving 14 bases between the germline ends. The CDR3 is 15 amino acids.

This clone has a count of ten or more. The chain carries TRBV28 and TRBJ1-3; D unclear. Germline V gives CDR1 MDHEN, CDR2 SYDVKM. The CDR3 totals 15 residues. Trimming removed 2 bases at V and 0 bases at J, with 8 bases between. The CDR3 region has the DNA TGTGCCAGCAGTTTACGCCCGAGCTCTGGAAACACCATATATTTT. Its translation is CASSLRPSSGNTIYF.

The rearrangement joins TRBV6-2 or TRBV6-3 to TRBJ1-5; the D is unclear. The CDR3 loop spans 14 amino acids. Germline V gene sequence: CDR1 MNHEY, CDR2 SVGEGT. Trimming removed 0 bases from V and 6 bases from J, with 9 bases in between. CDR3 DNA: TGTGCCAGCAGTTACTCGAGGGCTGGTCAGCCCCAGCATTTT. It yields the protein CASSYSRAGQPQHF.

The chain recombines TRBV20-1 with TRBJ1-2; the D gene is possibly TRBD1 (6 bases). The CDR3 spans 12 residues. Germline V gene sequence: CDR1 DFQATT, CDR2 SNEGSKA (reference sequence). V was shortened by 7 bases and J by 4 bases, with 13 bases between the two germline ends. The CDR3 DNA follows: TGCAGTGTTAAAACAGGGATCTATGGCTACACCTTC. Encoded protein: CSVKTGIYGYTF.

This clone has just a few counts. Here the CDR3 reads CASSEGGAWGYTF. CDR3 coding DNA: TGTGCCAGCAGCGAAGGGGGGGCATGGGGCTACACCTTC. J is TRBJ1-2 and V is TRBV28; D might be TRBD1 (6 bases). V lost 6 bases to trimming and J lost 8 bases, with 16 bases between them. Germline CDR1 reads MDHEN; CDR2 reads SYDVKM. This CDR3 has 13 residues.

The J gene is TRBJ2-7, the V gene TRBV6-1; D not certain. Trimming took off 7 bases at V and 6 bases at J, with 10 bases between the two ends. From germline, CDR1 is MNHNS and CDR2 SASEGT. The CDR3 totals 11 residues. For the CDR3, the DNA is TGTGCCAGCAATCCCCTAGTCGAGCAGTACTTC. This translates into CASNPLVEQYF.

V gene TRBV4-1 combines with J gene TRBJ2-7; 8 bases are shared with TRBD1. The CDR3 runs 15 residues. With 0 bases clipped from V and 3 bases from J, the junction kept 4 bases outside the gene matches. CDR1 and CDR2 from the germline V gene are MGHRA and YSYEKL. The CDR3 region is CASSQEAGGHYEQYF. In DNA form, the CDR3 reads TGCGCCAGCAGCCAAGAGGCAGGGGGCCACTACGAGCAGTACTTC.